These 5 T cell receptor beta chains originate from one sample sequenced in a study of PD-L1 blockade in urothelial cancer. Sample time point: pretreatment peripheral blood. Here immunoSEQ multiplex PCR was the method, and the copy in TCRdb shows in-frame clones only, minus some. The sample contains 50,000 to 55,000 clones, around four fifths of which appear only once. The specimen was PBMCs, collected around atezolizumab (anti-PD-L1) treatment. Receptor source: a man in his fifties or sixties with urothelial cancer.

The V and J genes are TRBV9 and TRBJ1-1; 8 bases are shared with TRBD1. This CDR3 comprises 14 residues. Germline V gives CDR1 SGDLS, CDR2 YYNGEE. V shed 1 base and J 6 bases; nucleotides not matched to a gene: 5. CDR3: CASSVKDRVSEAFF. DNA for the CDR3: TGTGCCAGCAGCGTAAAGGACAGGGTCTCTGAAGCTTTCTTT.

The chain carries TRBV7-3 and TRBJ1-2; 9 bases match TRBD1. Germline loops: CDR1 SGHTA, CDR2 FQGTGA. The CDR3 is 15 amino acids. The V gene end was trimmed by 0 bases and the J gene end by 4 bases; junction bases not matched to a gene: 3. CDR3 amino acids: CASSLTGQGGYGYTF. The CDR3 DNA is TGTGCCAGCAGCTTAACGGGACAGGGTGGCTATGGCTACACCTTC.

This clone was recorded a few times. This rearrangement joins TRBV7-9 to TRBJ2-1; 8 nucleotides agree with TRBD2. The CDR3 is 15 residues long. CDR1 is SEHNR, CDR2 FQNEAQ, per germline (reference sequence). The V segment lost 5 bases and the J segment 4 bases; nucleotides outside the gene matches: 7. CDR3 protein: CASSRERGKYNEQFF. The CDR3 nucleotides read TGTGCCAGCAGCCGCGAGCGGGGGAAATACAATGAGCAGTTCTTC.

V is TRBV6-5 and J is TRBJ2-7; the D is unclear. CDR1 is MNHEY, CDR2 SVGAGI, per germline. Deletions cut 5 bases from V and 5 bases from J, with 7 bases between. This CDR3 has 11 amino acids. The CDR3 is CASSGLDEQYF. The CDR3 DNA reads TGTGCCAGCAGTGGGCTTGACGAGCAGTACTTC.

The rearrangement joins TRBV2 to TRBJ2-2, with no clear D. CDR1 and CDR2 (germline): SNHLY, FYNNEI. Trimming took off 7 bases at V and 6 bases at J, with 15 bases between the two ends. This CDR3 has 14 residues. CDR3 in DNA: TGTGCCAGCACCGTCCTCGGTTCTGCCGGGGAGCTGTTTTTT. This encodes CASTVLGSAGELFF.